The 25 T cell receptor beta chains in this list originate from one sample, sequenced in a study of vaccination effects on CD4 cells after COVID-19. Before sequencing took place, the ViraFEST assay used viral peptide pools to expand antigen-specific CD4+ T cells. Following culture for roughly 10 days, CD4+ T cells were isolated. Nucleocapsid antibodies stayed negative before and after vaccination, showing no earlier SARS-CoV-2 infection. The table came from immunoSEQ multiplex PCR; TCRdb's copy has only in-frame clones and leaves some out. The sample shows 50,000 to 60,000 clones, about two thirds of them seen only once. These receptors are not linked to any known antigen. The sequencing used CD4+ T cells from PBMCs cultured with SARS-CoV-2 spike peptides, collected before COVID-19 vaccination. The receptors were gathered from a human donor who received a COVID-19 vaccine.

CDR3 coding DNA: TGCAGCGCGGGGTCGGGGGGCGCTAACTATGGCTACACCTTC. Its protein is CSAGSGGANYGYTF. The J gene is TRBJ1-2, the V gene TRBV29-1; a weak D match, TRBD1 (6 bases). Germline loops: CDR1 SQVTM, CDR2 ANQGSEA. The CDR3 is made up of 14 amino acids. V was clipped by 7 bases and J by 0 bases, with 15 bases between them.

This clone has just a few counts. The J gene is TRBJ1-5, the V gene TRBV2, with D maybe TRBD1 (6 bases). CDR3 length equals 17 residues. CDR1 is SNHLY and CDR2 is FYNNEI in the germline V gene. Trimming took off 6 bases at V and 2 bases at J, with 20 bases between the two ends. DNA of the CDR3: TGTGCCAGCAGGCAAAGGGGGGGTGGTGGGGGCAATCAGCCCCAGCATTTT. Translated, it gives CASRQRGGGGGNQPQHF.

A word on this clone: A junction end diverges from the germline sequence, so it may reflect a read error. V and J are TRBV7-7 and TRBJ2-1, with 10 bases matching TRBD2. Germline CDR1 is SSHAT and CDR2 is FNYEAQ (reference sequence). CDR3 size: 17 residues. CDR3 bases: TGTGCTAGCAGCTCCAAAGAACTAGCGGGGTTACACAATGAGCAGTTCTTC. This gives the protein CASSSKELAGLHNEQFF.

The rearrangement links TRBV5-6 to TRBJ2-3, with TRBD1 matching over 10 bases. With 5 bases clipped from V and 2 bases from J, the junction kept 5 bases outside the gene matches. Germline CDR1 SGHDT, CDR2 YYEEEE. The CDR3 runs 15 residues. CDR3 in amino acids: CASRRGQGDTDTQYF. As DNA, the CDR3 is TGTGCCAGCAGGCGAGGACAGGGGGACACAGATACGCAGTATTTT.

The chain links TRBV4-3 to TRBJ1-4, with D hard to call. Trimming left V 1 base short and J 10 bases short, with 19 bases between. CDR3 length equals 16 residues. CDR1 is LGHNA, CDR2 YSLEER, per germline. This CDR3 is CASSQAFGDVEGKLFF. The CDR3 nucleotides read TGCGCCAGCAGCCAAGCCTTCGGAGACGTCGAGGGAAAACTGTTTTTT.

The chain combines TRBV6-6 with TRBJ1-4; no definite D call. CDR3 length: 14 residues. The germline V and J ends were trimmed by 6 bases and 3 bases, with 11 bases remaining between them. In germline, CDR1 is MNHNY, CDR2 SVGAGI (reference sequence). In nucleotides, the CDR3 is TGTGCCAGCAGCCCAGCCGCCTCTAATGAAAAACTGTTTTTT. Amino acids: CASSPAASNEKLFF.

The chain is built from TRBV30 and TRBJ1-1; 7 nucleotides match TRBD1. Per the germline V gene, CDR1 is GTSNPN and CDR2 is SVGIG (reference sequence). The trim removed 2 bases at V and 6 bases at J, leaving 9 bases unmatched. The CDR3 runs 14 residues. Here the CDR3 DNA reads TGTGCCTGGAGTCCCCCCGACAGGGTCTCTGAAGCTTTCTTT. It translates to CAWSPPDRVSEAFF.

This rearrangement joins TRBV6-5 to TRBJ2-7; TRBD1 agrees at 10 bases. Germline loops: CDR1 MNHEY, CDR2 SVGAGI. With V trimmed by 8 bases and J by 5 bases, 6 bases remained unmatched. CDR3 length equals 13 residues. The CDR3 DNA reads TGTGCCAGCTTTGTGACAGGGGGCCACGAGCAGTACTTC. Residues: CASFVTGGHEQYF.

This clone appeared a few times. The genes are TRBV5-8 and TRBJ2-2; D is possibly TRBD2 (5 bases). Between the trimmed V and J ends, which lost 4 bases and 5 bases, there was a span of 9 bases. The length of the CDR3 is 13 residues. From germline, CDR1 is SGHTS and CDR2 YDEGEE. The CDR3 region has the DNA TGTGCCAGCAGCACCGGGGTTACCGGGGAGCTGTTTTTT. Protein product: CASSTGVTGELFF.

The J gene is TRBJ1-6, the V gene TRBV3-1 (or the pseudogene TRBV3-2); D is unresolved. Germline CDR1 and CDR2: LGHDT and YNNKEL (reference sequence). V was cut by 2 bases and J by 6 bases, with 2 bases left in between. CDR3 size: 12 residues. For the CDR3, the DNA is TGTGCCAGCAGCCAATCTAATTCACCCCTCCACTTT. Encoded protein: CASSQSNSPLHF.

The J gene is TRBJ2-2, the V gene TRBV2, with TRBD1 as a possible D gene (7 bases). Germline V gene data show CDR1 as SNHLY and CDR2 as FYNNEI. CDR3 size: 15 residues. Between the trimmed V and J ends, which lost 7 bases and 5 bases, there was a span of 17 bases. CDR3 residues: CASTRGARTTGELFF. The CDR3 DNA is TGTGCCAGCACCAGGGGGGCTAGAACTACCGGGGAGCTGTTTTTT.

The genes are TRBV3-1 (or the pseudogene TRBV3-2) and TRBJ1-1, with D perhaps matching TRBD1 (5 bases). The CDR3 covers 13 residues. V was trimmed by 3 bases and J by 1 base, leaving 6 bases between them. Per germline, CDR1 LGHDT and CDR2 YNNKEL (reference sequence). The CDR3 nucleotides read TGTGCCAGCAGCCAGGGACCGAACACTGAAGCTTTCTTT. Its translation is CASSQGPNTEAFF.

The chain recombines TRBV5-5 with TRBJ2-1; D is unclear. Trimming removed 6 bases from V and 10 bases from J, with 14 bases in between. CDR3 length: 12 amino acids. Germline CDR1 SGHKS, CDR2 YYEKEE (reference sequence). The DNA of the CDR3 is TGTGCCAGCATCCACTCGGACGTGGAGCAGTTCTTC. Translation: CASIHSDVEQFF. Complete variable domain (other parts from reference TRBV5-5 and TRBJ2-1): DAGVTQSPTHLIKTRGQQVTLRCSPISGHKSVSWYQQVLGQGPQFIFQYYEKEERGRGNFPDRFSARQFPNYSSELNVNALLLGDSALYLCASIHSDVEQFFGPGTRLTVL.

The gene calls are TRBV6-5 and TRBJ2-3; 10 nucleotides line up with TRBD2. This CDR3 region has 16 residues. V lost 2 bases and J lost 4; bases outside the gene matches: 6. CDR1 and CDR2 (germline): MNHEY, SVGAGI. This CDR3 reads CASSYHQRGGSDTQYF. The DNA for the CDR3 is TGTGCCAGCAGTTACCACCAGCGGGGGGGTTCAGATACGCAGTATTTT.

The chain joins TRBV12-3 or TRBV12-4 to TRBJ2-3; D is possibly TRBD1 (6 bases). The CDR3 length is 12 residues. Trimming took off 7 bases at V and 5 bases at J, with 10 bases between the two ends. The CDR3 DNA reads TGTGCCAGCATGTTAGGGGGAGATACGCAGTATTTT. This sequence encodes CASMLGGDTQYF.

This rearrangement joins TRBV3-1 (or the pseudogene TRBV3-2) to TRBJ2-7; 7 bases line up with TRBD1. Germline CDR1 reads LGHDT; CDR2 reads YNNKEL (reference sequence). The V and J ends lost 3 bases and 6 bases, in that order; junction bases with no gene match: 5. There are 13 residues in the CDR3. CDR3 loop: CASSQLQGREQYF. The DNA of the CDR3 is TGTGCCAGCAGCCAGTTACAGGGGCGCGAGCAGTACTTC.

The J gene is TRBJ2-1, the V gene TRBV3-1 (or the pseudogene TRBV3-2); 9 nucleotides line up with TRBD2. Germline CDR1 LGHDT, CDR2 YNNKEL (reference sequence). With 8 bases clipped from V and 7 bases from J, the junction kept 9 bases outside the gene matches. The CDR3 has 14 residues. In DNA, the CDR3 is TGTGCCAGCGGGGTAGCGGGAGTAAAGAATGAGCAGTTCTTC. This codes for CASGVAGVKNEQFF.

The CDR3 region is CASSTVYGYTF. The CDR3 bases are TGTGCCAGCAGTACCGTCTATGGCTACACCTTC. The chain joins TRBV28 to TRBJ1-2; no clear D. Looked up from germline, CDR1 is MDHEN and CDR2 is SYDVKM. This CDR3 is built from 11 residues. The germline V and J ends were trimmed by 5 bases and 4 bases, with 5 bases remaining between them.

This clone was counted a single time. The chain is built from TRBV28 and TRBJ2-1; D tentatively reads TRBD1 or TRBD2 (5 bases each). The V gene lost 6 bases and the J gene lost 10 bases, with 19 bases spanning the gap. The germline V gene has CDR1 MDHEN and CDR2 SYDVKM. The CDR3 loop spans 14 amino acids. The CDR3 spells CASSATGAIREQFF. For the CDR3, the DNA is TGTGCCAGCAGCGCCACCGGGGCAATCCGGGAGCAGTTCTTC.

This clone has more than one count but fewer than ten. This chain links TRBV18 with TRBJ1-5; D may be TRBD1 (5 bases). The V gene lost 2 bases and the J gene lost 7 bases, with 12 bases spanning the gap. The CDR3 consists of 14 residues. Germline-derived CDR1 and CDR2 are KGHSH and LQKENI. This CDR3 reads CASSPEGPSQPQHF. The DNA for the CDR3 is TGTGCCAGCTCACCAGAGGGGCCCTCCCAGCCCCAGCATTTT.

This sequence joins TRBV7-9 and TRBJ1-1; no reliable D call. Trimming removed 5 bases at V and 4 bases at J, with 5 bases between. Per germline, CDR1 SEHNR and CDR2 FQNEAQ (reference sequence). The CDR3 has 11 residues. CDR3 amino acids: CASSRLTEAFF. Written as DNA, the CDR3 is TGTGCCAGCAGCCGGCTCACTGAAGCTTTCTTT. The full variable domain, rest sourced from reference TRBV7-9 and TRBJ1-1, is DTGVSQNPRHKITKRGQNVTFRCDPISEHNRLYWYRQTLGQGPEFLTYFQNEAQLEKSRLLSDRFSAERPKGSFSTLEIQRTEQGDSAMYLCASSRLTEAFFGQGTRLTVV.

The V gene is TRBV28, the J gene TRBJ1-2, with 7 bases lining up with TRBD1. Germline V gives CDR1 MDHEN, CDR2 SYDVKM. Germline trimming cut 8 bases from V and 4 bases from J; bases unmatched to any gene: 16. The length of the CDR3 is 16 residues. The CDR3: CASGAGGAGAGYGYTF. The CDR3 region has the DNA TGTGCCAGCGGGGCAGGGGGGGCAGGGGCGGGCTATGGCTACACCTTC.

V is TRBV5-1 and J is TRBJ1-3, with D unresolved. Germline V gene lookup returns CDR1 SGHRS and CDR2 YFSETQ. There are 14 residues in the CDR3. The V gene lost 0 bases and the J gene lost 0 bases, with 4 bases spanning the gap. The CDR3 coding sequence is TGCGCCAGCAGCTTGGAGACCTCTGGAAACACCATATATTTT. This encodes CASSLETSGNTIYF. Full variable domain (missing parts from reference TRBV5-1 and TRBJ1-3): KAGVTQTPRYLIKTRGQQVTLSCSPISGHRSVSWYQQTPGQGLQFLFEYFSETQRNKGNFPGRFSGRQFSNSRSEMNVSTLELGDSALYLCASSLETSGNTIYFGEGSWLTVV.

This chain joins TRBV5-6 and TRBJ2-1; 9 nucleotides line up with TRBD2. CDR3 length equals 15 residues. Trimming cost V 1 base and J 6 bases; bases outside gene matches: 5. The germline V gene has CDR1 SGHDT and CDR2 YYEEEE. The CDR3 DNA follows: TGTGCCAGCAGCTTGCAGCGGGGGGTGGGCAATGAGCAGTTCTTC. This sequence encodes CASSLQRGVGNEQFF.

The rearrangement uses TRBV19 and TRBJ1-4; D not resolved. V was cut by 3 bases and J by 7 bases, with 21 bases left in between. CDR1 is LNHDA, CDR2 SQIVND, per germline (reference sequence). The length of the CDR3 is 17 residues. The CDR3 protein is CASSMSYYAAGSEKLFF. CDR3 in DNA: TGTGCCAGTAGTATGTCCTACTATGCGGCGGGAAGTGAAAAACTGTTTTTT.